The rows below give T cell receptor beta chains drawn from one sample of a study of CD8+CD57+ T cells in acquired aplastic anemia. TCRdb re-analysed the reads in MiXCR, keeping a single row per CDR3 protein. The sample yields some 180,000 distinct CDR3 sequences, around 63% seen once. The sequenced material came from sorted CD4+, CD8+, or CD8+CD57+ T cells (not recorded which) from PBMCs. These receptors were collected from a human donor with aplastic anemia. CDR3s include the opening cysteine and the closing phenylalanine or tryptophan. Fields, in order: V gene, D gene, J gene, clone size, CDR3 length, CDR3 protein, CDR3 DNA. The D gene is left open where the match is weak. Clone size appears in some rows only: once, few, many, or a class for an expanded clone.

V gene: TRBV29-1
D gene: -
J gene: TRBJ2-7
clone size: -
CDR3 length: 11
CDR3 protein: CSVVRSYEQYF
CDR3 DNA: TGCAGCGTTGTACGCTCGTACGAGCAGTACTTC

V gene: TRBV2
D gene: -
J gene: TRBJ2-3
clone size: many
CDR3 length: 16
CDR3 protein: CASSEEQEASTDTQYF
CDR3 DNA: TGTGCCAGCAGTGAAGAACAGGAGGCTAGCACAGATACGCAGTATTTT

V gene: TRBV4-1
D gene: -
J gene: TRBJ2-3
clone size: many
CDR3 length: 14
CDR3 protein: CASSQERGTDTQYF
CDR3 DNA: TGCGCCAGCAGCCAAGAACGGGGCACAGATACGCAGTATTTT

V gene: TRBV2
D gene: TRBD1
J gene: TRBJ1-4
clone size: -
CDR3 length: 16
CDR3 protein: CASTSTSRTGHEKLFF
CDR3 DNA: TGTGCCAGCACATCGACAAGCCGGACAGGGCATGAAAAACTGTTTTTT

V gene: TRBV9
D gene: TRBD1
J gene: TRBJ1-3
clone size: -
CDR3 length: 15
CDR3 protein: CASSGTGGSGNTIYF
CDR3 DNA: TGTGCCAGCAGCGGGACAGGAGGCTCTGGAAACACCATATATTTT

V gene: TRBV20-1
D gene: TRBD1
J gene: TRBJ2-4
clone size: -
CDR3 length: 13
CDR3 protein: CSASRTGENIQYF
CDR3 DNA: TGCAGTGCTAGCCGCACAGGGGAAAACATTCAGTACTTC

V gene: TRBV6-1
D gene: TRBD2
J gene: TRBJ2-3
clone size: -
CDR3 length: 17
CDR3 protein: CASSERQAGVRTDTQYF
CDR3 DNA: TGTGCCAGCAGTGAAAGGCAAGCGGGAGTCCGGACAGATACGCAGTATTTT

V gene: TRBV20-1
D gene: -
J gene: TRBJ1-2
clone size: -
CDR3 length: 11
CDR3 protein: CSAREIGGYTF
CDR3 DNA: TGCAGTGCTAGAGAAATAGGGGGCTACACCTTC

V gene: TRBV12-3/TRBV12-4
D gene: -
J gene: TRBJ2-1
clone size: -
CDR3 length: 12
CDR3 protein: CASSFHRNEQFF
CDR3 DNA: TGTGCCAGCAGTTTCCATCGGAATGAGCAGTTCTTC

V gene: TRBV24-1
D gene: -
J gene: TRBJ2-6
clone size: -
CDR3 length: 17
CDR3 protein: CATSDLDDSSGANVLTF
CDR3 DNA: TGTGCCACCAGTGATTTGGATGACAGCTCTGGGGCCAACGTCCTGACTTTC

V gene: TRBV11-1
D gene: -
J gene: TRBJ2-7
clone size: -
CDR3 length: 14
CDR3 protein: CASSKAGTDYEQYF
CDR3 DNA: TGTGCCAGCAGCAAGGCAGGGACGGACTACGAGCAGTACTTC

V gene: TRBV5-8
D gene: -
J gene: TRBJ2-5
clone size: once
CDR3 length: 11
CDR3 protein: CASSLVQPQYF
CDR3 DNA: TGTGCCAGCAGCTTGGTTCAGCCCCAGTACTTC

V gene: TRBV6-5
D gene: -
J gene: TRBJ1-1
clone size: many
CDR3 length: 15
CDR3 protein: CASSYSGGGGTEAFF
CDR3 DNA: TGTGCCAGCAGTTACTCGGGTGGGGGTGGCACTGAAGCTTTCTTT

V gene: TRBV15
D gene: TRBD2
J gene: TRBJ2-5
clone size: few
CDR3 length: 16
CDR3 protein: CATSRDYGGIQGTQYF
CDR3 DNA: TGTGCCACCAGCAGAGATTACGGGGGGATCCAAGGGACCCAGTACTTC

V gene: TRBV10-1
D gene: -
J gene: TRBJ1-2
clone size: many
CDR3 length: 13
CDR3 protein: CASSPDGNYGYTF
CDR3 DNA: TGCGCCAGCAGCCCCGACGGGAATTATGGCTACACCTTC

V gene: TRBV20-1
D gene: TRBD2
J gene: TRBJ2-2
clone size: -
CDR3 length: 16
CDR3 protein: CSARDPSGVDTGELFF
CDR3 DNA: TGCAGTGCTAGAGATCCGAGCGGGGTTGACACCGGGGAGCTGTTTTTT

V gene: TRBV2
D gene: -
J gene: TRBJ1-2
clone size: once
CDR3 length: 15
CDR3 protein: CASSEGVGGTYGYTF
CDR3 DNA: TGTGCCAGCAGTGAGGGGGTGGGAGGAACCTATGGCTACACCTTC

V gene: TRBV19
D gene: -
J gene: TRBJ1-1
clone size: -
CDR3 length: 14
CDR3 protein: CASTPLGVGLRAFF
CDR3 DNA: TGTGCGTCGACGCCACTGGGGGTTGGGCTTCGGGCTTTCTTT